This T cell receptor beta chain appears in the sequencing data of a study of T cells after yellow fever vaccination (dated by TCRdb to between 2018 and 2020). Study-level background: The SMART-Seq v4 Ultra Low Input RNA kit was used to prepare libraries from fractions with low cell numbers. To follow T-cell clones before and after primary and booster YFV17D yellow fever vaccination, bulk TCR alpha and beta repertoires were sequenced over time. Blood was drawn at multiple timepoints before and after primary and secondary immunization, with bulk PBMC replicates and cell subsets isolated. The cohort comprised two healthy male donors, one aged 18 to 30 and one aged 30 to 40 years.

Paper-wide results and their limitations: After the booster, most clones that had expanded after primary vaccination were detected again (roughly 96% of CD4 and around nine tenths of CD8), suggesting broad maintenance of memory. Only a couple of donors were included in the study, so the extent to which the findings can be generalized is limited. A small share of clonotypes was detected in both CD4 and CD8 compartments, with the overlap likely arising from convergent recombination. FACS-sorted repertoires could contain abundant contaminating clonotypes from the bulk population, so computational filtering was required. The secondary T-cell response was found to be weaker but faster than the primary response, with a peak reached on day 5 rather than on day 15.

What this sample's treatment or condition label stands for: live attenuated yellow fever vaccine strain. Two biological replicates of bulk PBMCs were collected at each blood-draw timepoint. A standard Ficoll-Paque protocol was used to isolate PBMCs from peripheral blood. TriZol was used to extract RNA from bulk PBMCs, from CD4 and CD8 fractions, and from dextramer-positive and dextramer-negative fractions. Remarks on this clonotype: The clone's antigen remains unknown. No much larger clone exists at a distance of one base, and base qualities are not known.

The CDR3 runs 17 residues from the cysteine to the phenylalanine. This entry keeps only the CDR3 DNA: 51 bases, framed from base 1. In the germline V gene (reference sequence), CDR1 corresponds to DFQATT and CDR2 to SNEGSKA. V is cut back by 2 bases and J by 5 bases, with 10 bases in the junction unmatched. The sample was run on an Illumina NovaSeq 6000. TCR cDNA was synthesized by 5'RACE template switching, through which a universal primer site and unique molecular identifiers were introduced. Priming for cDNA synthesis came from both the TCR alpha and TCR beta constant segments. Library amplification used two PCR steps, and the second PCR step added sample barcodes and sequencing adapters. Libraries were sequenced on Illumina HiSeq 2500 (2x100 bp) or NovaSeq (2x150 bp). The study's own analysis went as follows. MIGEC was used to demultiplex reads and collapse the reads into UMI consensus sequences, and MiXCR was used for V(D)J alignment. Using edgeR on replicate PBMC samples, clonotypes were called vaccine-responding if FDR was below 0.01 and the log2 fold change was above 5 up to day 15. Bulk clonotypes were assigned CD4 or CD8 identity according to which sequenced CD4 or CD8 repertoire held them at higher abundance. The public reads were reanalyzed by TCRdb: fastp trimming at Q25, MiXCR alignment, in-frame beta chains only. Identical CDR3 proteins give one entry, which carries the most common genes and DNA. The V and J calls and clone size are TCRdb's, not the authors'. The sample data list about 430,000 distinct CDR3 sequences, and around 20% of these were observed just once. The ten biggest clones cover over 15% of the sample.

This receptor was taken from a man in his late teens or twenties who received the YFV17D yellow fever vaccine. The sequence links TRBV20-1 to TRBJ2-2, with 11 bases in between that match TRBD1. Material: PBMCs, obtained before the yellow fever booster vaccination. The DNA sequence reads TGCAGTGCTAGACCGGGGGAGGGACAGGGGGGAACCGGGGAGCTGTTTTTT. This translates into CSARPGEGQGGTGELFF.